This T cell receptor (beta chain) was identified in a study of blood T cell repertoires in COVID-19. Data came from immunoSEQ multiplex PCR; TCRdb stores just in-frame clones and leaves some out. The table lists tens of thousands of clones, approximately 90% of them singletons. The CDR3 runs to 17 residues. The ends were cut back, 4 bases at V and 1 base at J, with 17 bases in the middle. Germline V gene lookup returns CDR1 MNHEY and CDR2 SMNVEV (reference sequence). This sequence was found in a man aged 55-75 years with active COVID-19. Input material: peripheral blood. The chain couples TRBV27 to TRBJ1-5; TRBD1 is a possible D gene (5 bases). This CDR3 is CASSSLRQPLSNQPQHF. CDR3 coding DNA: TGTGCCAGCAGTTCTCTTCGACAGCCTCTCAGCAATCAGCCCCAGCATTTT.